This TCR beta chain was profiled in a study of blood T cell repertoires in COVID-19. The data were produced by immunoSEQ multiplex PCR, yet TCRdb's version contains in-frame clones alone and is incomplete. The table has approximately 250,000 clones, 86% seen once. Germline lookup yields CDR1 MDHEN and CDR2 SYDVKM. The CDR3 has 15 residues. V lost 2 bases to trimming and J lost 6 bases, with 16 bases between them. The sequencing sample was made of peripheral blood. This TCR came from a man aged 35-49 years with active or convalescent COVID-19. The chain has TRBV28 and TRBJ1-2; TRBD1 is a possible D gene (5 bases). The CDR3 coding sequence is TGTGCCAGCAGTTTACGGTCGGTCACGGGGGATGGCTACACCTTC. It is translated as CASSLRSVTGDGYTF.